This TCR beta chain comes out of a study of OX40 agonist ivuxolimab in advanced cancers. Study-wide findings and caveats: Expanded clones were, on average, more numerous in CD8+ T cells than in CD4+.

The CDR3 length is 16 residues. V was pared by 0 bases and J by 8 bases, with 11 bases of the junction left unmatched. The V gene's germline CDR1 is SGHAT and CDR2 FQNNGV. Sequencing was performed with immunoSEQ multiplex PCR; in TCRdb, only in-frame clones are kept and a portion is missing. The sample carries fewer than 100,000 clones, 70% to 85% recorded once. Concerning this clone itself: Its specificity is unknown.

This sequence joins TRBV11-2 and TRBJ2-5; 8 nucleotides align to TRBD2. This sample comprised CD4+ or CD8+ T cells sorted from blood, obtained in a trial of the OX40 agonist ivuxolimab. This TCR derives from an adult with an advanced solid tumor such as melanoma, head and neck, liver or kidney cancer. CDR3 nucleotide sequence: TGTGCCAGCAGCTTAGATGTGACGGGAGGGCCCTTCACCCAGTACTTC. It translates to CASSLDVTGGPFTQYF. The variable domain in full, completed from reference TRBV11-2 and TRBJ2-5, reads EAGVAQSPRYKIIEKRQSVAFWCNPISGHATLYWYQQILGQGPKLLIQFQNNGVVDDSQLPKDRFSAERLKGVDSTLKIQPAKLEDSAVYLCASSLDVTGGPFTQYFGPGTRLLVL.